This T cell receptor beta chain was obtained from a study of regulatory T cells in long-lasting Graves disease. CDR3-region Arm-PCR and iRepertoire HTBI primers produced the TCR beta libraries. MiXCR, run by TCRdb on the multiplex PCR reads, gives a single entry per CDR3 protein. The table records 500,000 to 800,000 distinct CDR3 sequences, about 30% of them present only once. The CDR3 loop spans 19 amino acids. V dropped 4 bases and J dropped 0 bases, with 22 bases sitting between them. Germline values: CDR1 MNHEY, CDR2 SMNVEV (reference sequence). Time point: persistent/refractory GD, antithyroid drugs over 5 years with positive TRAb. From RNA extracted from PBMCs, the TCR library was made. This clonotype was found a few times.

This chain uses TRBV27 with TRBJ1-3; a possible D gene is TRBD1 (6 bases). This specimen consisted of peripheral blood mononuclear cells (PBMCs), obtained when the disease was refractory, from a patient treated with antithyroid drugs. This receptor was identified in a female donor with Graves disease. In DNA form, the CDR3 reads TGTGCCAGCAGTTCGCTAGTGGCCCTCCAGGGGATCTCTGGAAACACCATATATTTT. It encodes CASSSLVALQGISGNTIYF.